This passage covers 9 T cell receptor beta chains from one sample sequenced in a study of Ad26.COV2.S vaccination and SARS-CoV-2 variants. Data came from immunoSEQ multiplex PCR; TCRdb stores just in-frame clones and leaves some out. The sample lists 350,000 to 600,000 clones, roughly nine tenths seen once, with approximately 1.7% in the top ten. The treatment here: around 19 received Ad26.COV2.S at low or high dose, single or two shots; 5 received placebo; per-sample allocation not given. Sampling was done on day 63 after the first vaccine or placebo injection. The sample was peripheral blood, taken in a trial of Ad26.COV2.S vaccine versus placebo. The source of these receptors is a person aged 18 to 65 who received the Ad26.COV2.S COVID-19 vaccine or a placebo.

Of note for this clone: The same CDR3 arises from other DNA sequences in this sample as well. The chain employs TRBV18 and TRBJ2-5, with D uncertain. The CDR3 has 14 residues. Germline V gene data show CDR1 as KGHSH and CDR2 as LQKENI. Trimming removed 0 bases from V and 1 base from J, with 6 bases in between. This chain's CDR3 is CASSPPLPQETQYF. The DNA for the CDR3 is TGTGCCAGCTCACCACCCCTTCCCCAAGAGACCCAGTACTTC. Filled out from reference TRBV18 and TRBJ2-5, the complete variable domain reads NAGVMQNPRHLVRRRGQEARLRCSPMKGHSHVYWYRQLPEEGLKFMVYLQKENIIDESGMPKERFSAEFPKEGPSILRIQQVVRGDSAAYFCASSPPLPQETQYFGPGTRLLVL.

V gene TRBV9 combines with J gene TRBJ2-3; 14 bases match TRBD2. The CDR3 totals 20 residues. Germline lookup yields CDR1 SGDLS and CDR2 YYNGEE. With 0 bases clipped from V and 5 bases from J, the junction kept 14 bases outside the gene matches. For the CDR3, the DNA is TGTGCCAGCAGCGTAGGACCCGTACCGGGACTAGCGGGGGACAAAGATACGCAGTATTTT. Protein product: CASSVGPVPGLAGDKDTQYF.

J is TRBJ2-2 and V is TRBV18; D is possibly TRBD1 or TRBD2 (5 bases each). Trimming pared 2 bases from V and 7 bases from J, leaving 14 bases between. From germline, CDR1 is KGHSH and CDR2 LQKENI. This CDR3 is built from 15 residues. The CDR3 coding sequence is TGTGCCAGCTCACCAACGTCACCGGGACGCGGGGAGCTGTTTTTT. Translating gives CASSPTSPGRGELFF.

The J gene is TRBJ1-2, the V gene TRBV3-1 (or the pseudogene TRBV3-2); D gene unclear. V was clipped by 5 bases and J by 4 bases, with 8 bases between them. This CDR3 is 12 amino acids long. Per germline, CDR1 LGHDT and CDR2 YNNKEL (reference sequence). The CDR3 DNA follows: TGTGCCAGCAGCAGGGCCGCCTATGGCTACACCTTC. It yields the protein CASSRAAYGYTF.

The chain joins TRBV7-6 to TRBJ2-3; D is possibly TRBD2 (5 bases). Trimming shortened V by 4 bases and J by 0 bases, and 14 bases separated the two germline ends. CDR3 length equals 16 residues. Germline V gene data show CDR1 as SGHVS and CDR2 as FNYEAQ. CDR3 protein: CASSSEGYHSTDTQYF. The CDR3 DNA reads as TGTGCCAGCAGCTCAGAGGGATACCATAGCACAGATACGCAGTATTTT.

The V call is TRBV16, the J call TRBJ1-1; D is ambiguous. Per the germline V gene, CDR1 is KGHSY and CDR2 is FQNENV. With 1 base removed from V and 0 bases from J, the gap between germline ends came to 9 bases. The CDR3 runs 15 residues. The CDR3 sequence: CASSQWEGVNTEAFF. The CDR3 DNA reads as TGTGCCAGCAGCCAATGGGAGGGAGTGAACACTGAAGCTTTCTTT.

The chain has TRBV5-4 and TRBJ1-2, with TRBD1 matching over 8 bases. This CDR3 region has 19 residues. V lost 0 bases and J lost 1; bases outside the gene matches: 14. In germline, CDR1 is SGHNT, CDR2 YYREEE (reference sequence). The CDR3, as DNA: TGTGCCAGCAGCTTGGGAAGTGGAGGCAGGGGGCCTTTTAACTATGGCTACACCTTC. Translated, it gives CASSLGSGGRGPFNYGYTF.

The chain combines TRBV5-1 with TRBJ1-2, with D possibly being TRBD1 (5 bases). Trimming took 4 bases from V and 8 from J, leaving 15 bases between them. From germline, CDR1 is SGHRS and CDR2 YFSETQ. This CDR3 spans 13 amino acids. For the CDR3, the DNA is TGCGCCAGCAGCAGATCAGGGAACCGCGGCTACACCTTC. Encoded protein: CASSRSGNRGYTF.

This clone appeared once. This sequence joins TRBV7-2 and TRBJ1-3, with a possible D match to TRBD1 (6 bases). Germline V gene sequence: CDR1 SGHTA, CDR2 FQGNSA. The CDR3 runs to 16 residues. Trimming took off 1 base at V and 7 bases at J, with 17 bases between the two ends. CDR3 coding DNA: TGTGCCAGCAGCTTAGTCGTCAGTTTAGGGGGGAACACCATATATTTT. It yields the protein CASSLVVSLGGNTIYF.